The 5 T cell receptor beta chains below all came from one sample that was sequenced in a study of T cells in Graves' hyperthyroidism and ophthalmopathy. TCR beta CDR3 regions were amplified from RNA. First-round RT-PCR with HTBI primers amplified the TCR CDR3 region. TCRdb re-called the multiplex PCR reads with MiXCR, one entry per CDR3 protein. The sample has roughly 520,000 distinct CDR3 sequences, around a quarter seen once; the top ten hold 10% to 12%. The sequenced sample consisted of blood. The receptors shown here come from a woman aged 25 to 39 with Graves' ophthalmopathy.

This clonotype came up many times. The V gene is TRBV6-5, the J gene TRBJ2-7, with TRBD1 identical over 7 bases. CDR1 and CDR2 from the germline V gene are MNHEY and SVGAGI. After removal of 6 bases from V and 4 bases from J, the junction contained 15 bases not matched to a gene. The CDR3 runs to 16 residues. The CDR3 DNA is TGTGCCAGCAGGGTACCTTCCGGGACAGAAGTATACGAGCAGTACTTC. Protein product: CASRVPSGTEVYEQYF.

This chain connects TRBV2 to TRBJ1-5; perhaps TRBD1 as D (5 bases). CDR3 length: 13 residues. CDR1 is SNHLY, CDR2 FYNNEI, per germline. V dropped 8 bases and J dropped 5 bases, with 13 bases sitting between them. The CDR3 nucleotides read TGTGCCAGCCGGACCGGGGGGGATCAGCCCCAGCATTTT. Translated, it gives CASRTGGDQPQHF.

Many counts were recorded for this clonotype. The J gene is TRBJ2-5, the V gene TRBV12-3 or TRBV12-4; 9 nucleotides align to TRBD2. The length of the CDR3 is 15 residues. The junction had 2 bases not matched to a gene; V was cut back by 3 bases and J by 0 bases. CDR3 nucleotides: TGTGCCAGCAGTTTTCGGACTAGCGACCAAGAGACCCAGTACTTC. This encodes CASSFRTSDQETQYF.

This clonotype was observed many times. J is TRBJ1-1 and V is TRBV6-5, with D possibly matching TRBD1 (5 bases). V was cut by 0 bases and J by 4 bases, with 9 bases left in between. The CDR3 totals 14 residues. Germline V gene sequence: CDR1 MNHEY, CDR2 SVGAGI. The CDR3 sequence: CASSYSMGRTEAFF. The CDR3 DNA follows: TGTGCCAGCAGTTACTCTATGGGGCGCACTGAAGCTTTCTTT.

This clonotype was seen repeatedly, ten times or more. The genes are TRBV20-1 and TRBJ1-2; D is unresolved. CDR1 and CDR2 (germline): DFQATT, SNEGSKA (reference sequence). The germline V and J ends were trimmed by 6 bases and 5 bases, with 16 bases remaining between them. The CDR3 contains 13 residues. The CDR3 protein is CSAASGVNYGYTF. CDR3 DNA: TGCAGTGCCGCCTCTGGAGTGAATTATGGCTACACCTTC.